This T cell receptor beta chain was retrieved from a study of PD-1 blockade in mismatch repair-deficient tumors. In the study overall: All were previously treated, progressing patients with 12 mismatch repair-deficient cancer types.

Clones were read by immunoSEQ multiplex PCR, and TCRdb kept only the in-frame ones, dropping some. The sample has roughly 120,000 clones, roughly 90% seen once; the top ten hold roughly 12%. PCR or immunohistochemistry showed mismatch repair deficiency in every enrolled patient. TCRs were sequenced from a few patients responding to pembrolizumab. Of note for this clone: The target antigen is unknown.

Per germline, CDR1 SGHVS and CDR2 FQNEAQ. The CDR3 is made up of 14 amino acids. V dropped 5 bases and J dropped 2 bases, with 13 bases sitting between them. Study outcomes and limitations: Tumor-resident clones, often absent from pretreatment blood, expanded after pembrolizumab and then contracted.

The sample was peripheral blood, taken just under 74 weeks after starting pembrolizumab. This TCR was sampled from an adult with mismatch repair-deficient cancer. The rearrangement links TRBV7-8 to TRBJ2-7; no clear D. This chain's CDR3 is CASSLPAGTYEQYF. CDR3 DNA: TGTGCCAGCAGCCTGCCGGCTGGAACCTACGAGCAGTACTTC.